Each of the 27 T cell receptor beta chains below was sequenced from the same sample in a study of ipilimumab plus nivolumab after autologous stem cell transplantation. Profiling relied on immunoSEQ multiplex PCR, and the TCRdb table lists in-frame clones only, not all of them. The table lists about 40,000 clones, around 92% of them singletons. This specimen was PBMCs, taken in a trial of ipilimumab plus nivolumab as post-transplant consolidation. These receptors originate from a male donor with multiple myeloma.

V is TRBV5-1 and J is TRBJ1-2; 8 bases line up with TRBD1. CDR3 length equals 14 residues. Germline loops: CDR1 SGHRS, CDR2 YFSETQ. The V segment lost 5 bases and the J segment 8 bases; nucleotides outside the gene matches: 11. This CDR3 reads CASRALQGAEGYTF. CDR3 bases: TGCGCCAGCAGGGCCCTGCAGGGGGCGGAAGGCTACACCTTC.

The CDR3 loop is CASSPRTSGGNEQFF. The CDR3, as DNA: TGTGCCAGCAGCCCCCGTACTAGCGGGGGGAATGAGCAGTTCTTC. V and J are TRBV7-2 and TRBJ2-1; 12 positions agree with TRBD2. Germline V CDR1 and CDR2: SGHTA, FQGNSA. V was clipped by 5 bases and J by 7 bases; unmatched bases: 6. This CDR3 spans 15 amino acids.

CDR3 coding DNA: TGTGCCAGCAGCGCGTCACTTACAGGGGGGAAAGGCTACACCTTC. Translation gives CASSASLTGGKGYTF. The chain has TRBV7-8 and TRBJ1-2, with 8 bases lining up with TRBD1. The length of the CDR3 is 15 residues. Germline assignment: CDR1 SGHVS and CDR2 FQNEAQ. V lost 5 bases, J lost 8 bases, and 13 bases stayed unmatched.

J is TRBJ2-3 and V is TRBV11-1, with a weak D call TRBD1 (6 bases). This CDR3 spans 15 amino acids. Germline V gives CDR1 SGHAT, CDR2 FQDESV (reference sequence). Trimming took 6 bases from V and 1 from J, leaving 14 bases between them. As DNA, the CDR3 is TGTGCCAGCAGTCCCGGGACACTTCGCACAGATACGCAGTATTTT. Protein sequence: CASSPGTLRTDTQYF.

DNA of the CDR3: TGTGCCATCAGTGAGTCGAAGGGTAGCGGGAGGGCCGTAAATTACACAGATACGCAGTATTTT. Translating it yields CAISESKGSGRAVNYTDTQYF. This rearrangement joins TRBV10-3 to TRBJ2-3; 11 bases are shared with TRBD2. The length of the CDR3 is 21 residues. Trimming at V came to 0 bases and at J to 2 bases, leaving 16 bases not matched to a gene. Germline V gives CDR1 ENHRY, CDR2 SYGVKD.

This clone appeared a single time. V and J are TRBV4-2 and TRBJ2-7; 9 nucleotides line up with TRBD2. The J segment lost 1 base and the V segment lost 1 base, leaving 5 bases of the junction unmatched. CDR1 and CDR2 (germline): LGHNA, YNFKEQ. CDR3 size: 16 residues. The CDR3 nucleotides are TGTGCCAGCAGCCAAGGGGTAGCGGGAGTTTCCTACGAGCAGTACTTC. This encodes CASSQGVAGVSYEQYF.

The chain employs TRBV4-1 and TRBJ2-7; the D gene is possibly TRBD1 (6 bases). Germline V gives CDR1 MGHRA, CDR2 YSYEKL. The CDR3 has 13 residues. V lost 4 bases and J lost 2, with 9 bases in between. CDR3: CASSPGQTYEQYF. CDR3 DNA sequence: TGCGCCAGCAGCCCCGGACAGACCTACGAGCAGTACTTC.

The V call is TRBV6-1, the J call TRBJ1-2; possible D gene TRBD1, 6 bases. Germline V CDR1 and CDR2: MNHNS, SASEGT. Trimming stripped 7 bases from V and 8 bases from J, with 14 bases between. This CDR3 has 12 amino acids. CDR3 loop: CASTATGLGYTF. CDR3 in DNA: TGTGCCAGCACCGCAACAGGGTTGGGCTACACCTTC.

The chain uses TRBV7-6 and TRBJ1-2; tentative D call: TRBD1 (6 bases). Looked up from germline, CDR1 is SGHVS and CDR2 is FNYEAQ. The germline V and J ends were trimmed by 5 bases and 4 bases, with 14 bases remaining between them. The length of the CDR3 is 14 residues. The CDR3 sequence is CASSTPGQSYGYTF. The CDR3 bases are TGTGCCAGCAGCACTCCGGGACAATCCTATGGCTACACCTTC.

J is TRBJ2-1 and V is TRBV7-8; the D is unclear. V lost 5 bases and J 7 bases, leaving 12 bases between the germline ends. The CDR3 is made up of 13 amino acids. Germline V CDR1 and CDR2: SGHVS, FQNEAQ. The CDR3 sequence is CASSAYRKNEQFF. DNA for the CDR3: TGTGCCAGCAGCGCCTATCGAAAGAATGAGCAGTTCTTC. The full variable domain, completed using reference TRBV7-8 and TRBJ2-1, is GAGVSQSPRYKVAKRGQDVALRCDPISGHVSLFWYQQALGQGPEFLTYFQNEAQLDKSGLPSDRFFAERPEGSVSTLKIQRTQQEDSAVYLCASSAYRKNEQFFGPGTRLTVL.

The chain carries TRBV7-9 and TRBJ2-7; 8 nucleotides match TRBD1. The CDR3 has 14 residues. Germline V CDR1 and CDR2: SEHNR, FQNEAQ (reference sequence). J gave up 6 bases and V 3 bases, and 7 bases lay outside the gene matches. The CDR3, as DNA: TGTGCCAGCAGCTTTCCAGGGGGCAAGACCGAGCAGTACTTC. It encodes CASSFPGGKTEQYF.

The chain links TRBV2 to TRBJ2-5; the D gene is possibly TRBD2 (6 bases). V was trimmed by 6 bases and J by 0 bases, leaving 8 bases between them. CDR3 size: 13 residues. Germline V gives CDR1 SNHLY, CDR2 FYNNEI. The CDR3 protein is CASSRDYQETQYF. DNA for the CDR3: TGTGCCAGCAGCCGGGACTACCAAGAGACCCAGTACTTC.

The CDR3 reads CATAITANTEAFF. In DNA form, the CDR3 reads TGTGCCACAGCCATAACGGCGAACACTGAAGCTTTCTTT. This chain uses TRBV15 with TRBJ1-1; D gene unclear. Per germline, CDR1 LNHNV and CDR2 YYDKDF (reference sequence). The CDR3 extends over 13 amino acids. Trimming left V 9 bases short and J 1 base short, with 12 bases between.

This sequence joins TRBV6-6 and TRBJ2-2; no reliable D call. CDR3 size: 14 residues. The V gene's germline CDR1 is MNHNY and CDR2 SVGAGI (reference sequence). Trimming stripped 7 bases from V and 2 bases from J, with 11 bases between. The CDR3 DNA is TGTGCCAGCACCGACACCGGTAACACCGGGGAGCTGTTTTTT. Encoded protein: CASTDTGNTGELFF.

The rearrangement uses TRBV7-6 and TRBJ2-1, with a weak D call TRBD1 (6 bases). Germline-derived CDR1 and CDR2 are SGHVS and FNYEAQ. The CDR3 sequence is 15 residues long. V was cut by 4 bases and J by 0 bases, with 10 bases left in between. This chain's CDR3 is CASSSGTNSYNEQFF. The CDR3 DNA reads TGTGCCAGCAGCTCCGGGACAAACTCCTACAATGAGCAGTTCTTC.

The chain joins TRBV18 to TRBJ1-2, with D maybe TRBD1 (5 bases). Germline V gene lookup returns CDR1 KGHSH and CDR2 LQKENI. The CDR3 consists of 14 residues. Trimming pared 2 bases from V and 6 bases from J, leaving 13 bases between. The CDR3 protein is CASSPERAGHGYTF. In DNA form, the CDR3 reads TGTGCCAGCTCACCAGAAAGGGCGGGACATGGCTACACCTTC.

This CDR3 reads CASSVGQDTYNEQFF. The CDR3 DNA reads TGTGCCAGCAGCGTAGGTCAGGATACCTACAATGAGCAGTTCTTC. The rearrangement uses TRBV9 and TRBJ2-1; no definite D call. The V gene lost 0 bases and the J gene lost 2 bases, with 9 bases spanning the gap. The CDR3 runs 15 residues. The V gene's germline CDR1 is SGDLS and CDR2 YYNGEE.

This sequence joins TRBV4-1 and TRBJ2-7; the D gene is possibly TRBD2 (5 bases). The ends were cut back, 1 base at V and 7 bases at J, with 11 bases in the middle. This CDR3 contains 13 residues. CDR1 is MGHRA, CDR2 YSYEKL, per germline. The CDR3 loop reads CASSQAPRGEQYF. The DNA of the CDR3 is TGCGCCAGCAGCCAAGCCCCCAGAGGGGAGCAGTACTTC.

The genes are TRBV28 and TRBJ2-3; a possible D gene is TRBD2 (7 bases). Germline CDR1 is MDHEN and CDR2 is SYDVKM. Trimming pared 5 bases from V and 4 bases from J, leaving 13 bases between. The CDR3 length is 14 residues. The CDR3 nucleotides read TGTGCCAGCAGTCAAAGGGGGGGCCCAGATACGCAGTATTTT. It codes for CASSQRGGPDTQYF.

The DNA for the CDR3 is TGTGCCAGCAGTGATACGGTTTCTCCCTACGAGCAGTACTTC. It encodes CASSDTVSPYEQYF. The chain links TRBV2 to TRBJ2-7; D is undetermined. Germline V gene lookup returns CDR1 SNHLY and CDR2 FYNNEI. This CDR3 is built from 14 residues. V dropped 3 bases and J dropped 2 bases, with 11 bases sitting between them.

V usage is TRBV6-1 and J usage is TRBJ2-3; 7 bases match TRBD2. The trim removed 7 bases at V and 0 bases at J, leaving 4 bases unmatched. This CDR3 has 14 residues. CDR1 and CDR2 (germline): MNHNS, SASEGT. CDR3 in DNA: TGTGCCAGCAAGAGTAGCGGGAGCACAGATACGCAGTATTTT. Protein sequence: CASKSSGSTDTQYF.

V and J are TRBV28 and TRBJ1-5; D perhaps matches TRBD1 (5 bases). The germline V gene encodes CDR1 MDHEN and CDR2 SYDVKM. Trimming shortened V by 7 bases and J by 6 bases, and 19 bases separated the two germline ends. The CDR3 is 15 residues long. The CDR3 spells CASTAGNMGGQPQHF. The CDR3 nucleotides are TGTGCCAGCACGGCGGGGAATATGGGGGGTCAGCCCCAGCATTTT.

As DNA, the CDR3 is TGTGCCAGCATCCGGGACAGGGTCGGCGAGCAGTACTTC. Translation: CASIRDRVGEQYF. The rearrangement joins TRBV5-6 to TRBJ2-7; 9 bases match TRBD1. Germline V gene sequence: CDR1 SGHDT, CDR2 YYEEEE. V was pared by 6 bases and J by 6 bases, with 7 bases of the junction left unmatched. The CDR3 sequence is 13 residues long.

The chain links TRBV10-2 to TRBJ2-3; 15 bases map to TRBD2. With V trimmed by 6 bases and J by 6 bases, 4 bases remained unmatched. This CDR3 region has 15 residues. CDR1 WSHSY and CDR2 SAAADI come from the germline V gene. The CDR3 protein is CASSDGTSGRDTQYF. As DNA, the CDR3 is TGCGCCAGCAGCGACGGGACTAGCGGGAGGGATACGCAGTATTTT.

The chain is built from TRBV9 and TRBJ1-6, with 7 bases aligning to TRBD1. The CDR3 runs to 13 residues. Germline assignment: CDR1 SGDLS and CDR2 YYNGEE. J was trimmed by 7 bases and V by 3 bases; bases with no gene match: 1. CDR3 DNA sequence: TGTGCCAGCAGCGCGACAGGGAATTCACCCCTCCACTTT. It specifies CASSATGNSPLHF.

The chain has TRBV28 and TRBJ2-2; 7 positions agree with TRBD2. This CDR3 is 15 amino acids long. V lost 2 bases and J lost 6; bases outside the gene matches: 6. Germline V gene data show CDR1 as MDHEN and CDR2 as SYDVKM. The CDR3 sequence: CASSLRGGLAGELFF. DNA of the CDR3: TGTGCCAGCAGTTTAAGGGGAGGGCTAGCCGGGGAGCTGTTTTTT.

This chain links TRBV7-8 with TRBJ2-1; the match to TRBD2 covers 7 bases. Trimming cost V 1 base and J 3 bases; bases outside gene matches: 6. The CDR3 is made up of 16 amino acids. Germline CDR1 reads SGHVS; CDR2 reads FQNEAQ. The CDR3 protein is CASSLVGLADYNEQFF. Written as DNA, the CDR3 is TGTGCCAGCAGCTTAGTGGGGCTAGCGGACTACAATGAGCAGTTCTTC.